The 8 T cell receptor beta chains in this list originate from one sample, sequenced in a study of regulatory T cells in long-lasting Graves disease. Time point defined: newly diagnosed GD, antithyroid drugs for less than 3 months. PBMCs provided the RNA from which the TCR library was made. Sequencing libraries for TCR beta were prepared with iRepertoire HTBI primers and Arm-PCR of CDR3 regions. A single record per CDR3 protein comes from TCRdb applying MiXCR to the multiplex PCR reads. The sample shows hundreds of thousands of distinct CDR3 sequences, more than 15% of them seen only once. This sample was shared with a second study, whose subject was T cells in Graves' hyperthyroidism and ophthalmopathy.

This specimen was peripheral blood mononuclear cells (PBMCs), taken at new diagnosis, from a patient treated with antithyroid drugs. Receptors originate from a middle-aged woman with Graves disease.

This clonotype was detected a few times. This chain links TRBV12-3 or TRBV12-4 with TRBJ1-6, with unresolved D. V dropped 3 bases and J dropped 8 bases, with 8 bases sitting between them. CDR3 length: 13 residues. CDR3 amino acids: CASSFNGDSPLHF. CDR3 nucleotides: TGTGCCAGCAGTTTTAACGGGGATTCACCCCTCCACTTT.

This clonotype appeared a few times. This chain connects TRBV6-1 to TRBJ1-4, with TRBD1 as a possible D gene (5 bases). The V end lost 3 bases, the J end lost 0 bases, and 8 bases lay between the germline ends. The germline V gene has CDR1 MNHNS and CDR2 SASEGT. The CDR3 has 15 amino acids. The CDR3 loop reads CASSDWGATNEKLFF. In DNA, the CDR3 is TGTGCCAGCAGTGATTGGGGGGCAACTAATGAAAAACTGTTTTTT.

This rearrangement joins TRBV20-1 to TRBJ2-3, with 12 nucleotides matching TRBD2. Germline CDR1 and CDR2: DFQATT and SNEGSKA (reference sequence). This CDR3 contains 17 residues. With 2 bases clipped from V and 7 bases from J, the junction kept 13 bases outside the gene matches. CDR3 sequence reads: CSARKYPSGGVVNTQYF. The DNA of the CDR3 is TGCAGTGCTAGAAAATACCCTAGCGGGGGGGTCGTGAATACGCAGTATTTT.

This clonotype was seen only a few times. The chain links TRBV10-3 to TRBJ2-2; 8 bases match TRBD2. With V trimmed by 4 bases and J by 0 bases, 1 base remained unmatched. This CDR3 spans 15 amino acids. Germline V gives CDR1 ENHRY, CDR2 SYGVKD. CDR3 region: CAISVSGANTGELFF. CDR3 nucleotide sequence: TGTGCCATCAGTGTTAGCGGGGCGAACACCGGGGAGCTGTTTTTT.

Many counts were recorded for this clonotype. The chain carries TRBV10-3 and TRBJ2-3; D ambiguous. CDR1 and CDR2 (germline): ENHRY, SYGVKD. The V end was cut by 6 bases, the J end by 5 bases, with 12 bases between. This CDR3 contains 13 residues. The CDR3 sequence is CAISPPLVDTQYF. Here the CDR3 DNA reads TGTGCCATCAGCCCACCCCTGGTAGATACGCAGTATTTT.

This clonotype was observed at least ten times. V and J are TRBV5-1 and TRBJ2-1; 7 positions agree with TRBD2. CDR1 and CDR2 (germline): SGHRS, YFSETQ. Trimming at V came to 2 bases and at J to 9 bases, leaving 5 bases not matched to a gene. CDR3 length: 13 amino acids. The CDR3 DNA sequence: TGCGCCAGCAGCTTTGGGAGGGAGGGTGAGCAGTTCTTC. Its translation: CASSFGREGEQFF.

This clonotype was counted ten times or more. The V call is TRBV7-3, the J call TRBJ2-7, with D uncertain. Germline V CDR1 and CDR2: SGHTA, FQGTGA. The CDR3 extends over 13 amino acids. With 5 bases removed from V and 3 bases from J, the gap between germline ends came to 11 bases. CDR3 in DNA: TGTGCCAGCAGCAATGGACCAAACTACGAGCAGTACTTC. Translation: CASSNGPNYEQYF.

This clonotype was detected only a few times. This chain joins TRBV4-1 and TRBJ1-5; D unclear. The germline V gene has CDR1 MGHRA and CDR2 YSYEKL. The length of the CDR3 is 18 residues. The V and J ends lost 0 bases and 0 bases respectively, with 15 bases between them. The CDR3 DNA is TGCGCCAGCAGCCAAGATTTGGCCCCGGGGAATAGCAATCAGCCCCAGCATTTT. Translation: CASSQDLAPGNSNQPQHF.